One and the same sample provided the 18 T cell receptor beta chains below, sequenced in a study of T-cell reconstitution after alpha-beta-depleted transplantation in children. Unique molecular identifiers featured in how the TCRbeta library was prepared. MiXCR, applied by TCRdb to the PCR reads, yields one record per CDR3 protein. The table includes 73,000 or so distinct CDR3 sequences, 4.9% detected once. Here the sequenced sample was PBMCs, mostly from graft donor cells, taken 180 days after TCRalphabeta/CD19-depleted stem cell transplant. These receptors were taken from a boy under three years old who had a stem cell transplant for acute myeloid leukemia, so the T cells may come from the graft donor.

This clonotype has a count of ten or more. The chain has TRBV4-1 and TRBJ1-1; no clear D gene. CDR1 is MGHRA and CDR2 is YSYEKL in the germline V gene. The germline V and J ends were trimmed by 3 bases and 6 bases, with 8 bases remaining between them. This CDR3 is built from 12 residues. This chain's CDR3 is CASSHIFAEAFF. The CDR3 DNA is TGCGCCAGCAGCCACATTTTTGCTGAAGCTTTCTTT.

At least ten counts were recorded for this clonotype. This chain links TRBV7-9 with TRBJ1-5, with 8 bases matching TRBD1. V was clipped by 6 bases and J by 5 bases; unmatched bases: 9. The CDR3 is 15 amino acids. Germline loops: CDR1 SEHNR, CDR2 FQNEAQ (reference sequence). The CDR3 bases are TGTGCCAGCAGTCTTAATCAACAGGGGGATCAGCCCCAGCATTTT. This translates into CASSLNQQGDQPQHF.

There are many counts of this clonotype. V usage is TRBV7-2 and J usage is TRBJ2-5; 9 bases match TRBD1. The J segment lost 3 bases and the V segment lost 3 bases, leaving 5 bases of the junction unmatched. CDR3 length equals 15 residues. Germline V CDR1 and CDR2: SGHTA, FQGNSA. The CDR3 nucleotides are TGTGCCAGCAGCTTGGGACAGGGATGGAAAGAGACCCAGTACTTC. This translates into CASSLGQGWKETQYF.

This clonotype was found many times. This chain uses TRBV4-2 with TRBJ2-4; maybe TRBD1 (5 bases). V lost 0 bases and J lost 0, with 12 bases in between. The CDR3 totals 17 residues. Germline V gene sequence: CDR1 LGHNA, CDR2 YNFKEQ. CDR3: CASSQEGASLAKNIQYF. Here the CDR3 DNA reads TGTGCCAGCAGCCAAGAAGGGGCTTCCCTAGCCAAAAACATTCAGTACTTC.

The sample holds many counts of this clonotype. The CDR3 sequence: CASSLVGRWIQHF. CDR3 DNA sequence: TGTGCCAGCAGTTTGGTAGGGAGGTGGATCCAGCATTTT. The chain carries TRBV12-3 or TRBV12-4 and TRBJ1-5; D not resolved. Trimming took 3 bases from V and 12 from J, leaving 15 bases between them. This CDR3 spans 13 amino acids.

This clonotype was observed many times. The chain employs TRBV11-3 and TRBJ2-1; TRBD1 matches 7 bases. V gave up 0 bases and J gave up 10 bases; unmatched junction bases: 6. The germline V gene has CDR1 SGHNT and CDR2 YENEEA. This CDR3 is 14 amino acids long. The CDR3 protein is CASSLDPRQGEQFF. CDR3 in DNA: TGTGCCAGCAGCTTAGATCCCCGACAGGGCGAGCAGTTCTTC.

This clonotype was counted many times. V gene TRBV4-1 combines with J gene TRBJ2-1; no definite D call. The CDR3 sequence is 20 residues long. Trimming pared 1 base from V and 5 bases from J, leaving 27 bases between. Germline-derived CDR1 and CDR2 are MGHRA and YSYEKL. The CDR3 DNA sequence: TGCGCCAGCAGCCAAGTTTATCGGGTGGTAGGCCGCGAGCGCCACAATGAGCAGTTCTTC. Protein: CASSQVYRVVGRERHNEQFF.

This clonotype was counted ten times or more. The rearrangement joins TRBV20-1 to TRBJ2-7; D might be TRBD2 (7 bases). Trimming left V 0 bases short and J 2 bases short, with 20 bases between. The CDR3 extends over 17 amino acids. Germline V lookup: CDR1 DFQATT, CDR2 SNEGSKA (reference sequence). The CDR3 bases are TGCAGTGCTAGAGATCCACAAGCCGGGGGGCTCCCCTACGAGCAGTACTTC. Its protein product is CSARDPQAGGLPYEQYF.

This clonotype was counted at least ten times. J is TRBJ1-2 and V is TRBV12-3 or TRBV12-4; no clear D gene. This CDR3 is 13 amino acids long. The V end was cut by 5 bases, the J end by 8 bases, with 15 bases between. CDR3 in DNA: TGTGCCAGCAGTCTTCACGGCTTATGGGGCTACACCTTC. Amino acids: CASSLHGLWGYTF.

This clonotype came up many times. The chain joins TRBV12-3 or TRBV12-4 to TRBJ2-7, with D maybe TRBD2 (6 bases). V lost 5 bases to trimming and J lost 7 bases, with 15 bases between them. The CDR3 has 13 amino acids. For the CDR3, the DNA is TGTGCCAGCAGTCGGGACGGGCGGGAAGAGCAGTACGTC. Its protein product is CASSRDGREEQYV.

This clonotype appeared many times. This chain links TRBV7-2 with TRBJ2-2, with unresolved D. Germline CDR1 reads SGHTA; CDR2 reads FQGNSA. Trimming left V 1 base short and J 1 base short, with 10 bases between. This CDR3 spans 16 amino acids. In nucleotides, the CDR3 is TGTGCCAGCAGCTTAGTGCGACACCTGAACACCGGGGAGCTGTTTTTT. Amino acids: CASSLVRHLNTGELFF.

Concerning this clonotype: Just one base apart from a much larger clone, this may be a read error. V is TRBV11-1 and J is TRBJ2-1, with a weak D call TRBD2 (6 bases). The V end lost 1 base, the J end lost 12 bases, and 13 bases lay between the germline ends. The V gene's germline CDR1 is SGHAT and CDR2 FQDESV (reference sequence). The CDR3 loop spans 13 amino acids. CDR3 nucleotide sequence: TGTGCCAGCAGCTTAGAGACGGGGCGGGGGCAGTTCTTC. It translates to CASSLETGRGQFF.

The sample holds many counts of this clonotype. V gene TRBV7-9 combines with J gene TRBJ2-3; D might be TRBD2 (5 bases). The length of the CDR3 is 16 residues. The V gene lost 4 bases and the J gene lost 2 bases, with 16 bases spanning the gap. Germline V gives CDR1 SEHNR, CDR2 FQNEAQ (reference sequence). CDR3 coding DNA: TGTGCCAGCAGCTCGAGACTACACTTTTTCACAGATACGCAGTATTTT. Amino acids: CASSSRLHFFTDTQYF.

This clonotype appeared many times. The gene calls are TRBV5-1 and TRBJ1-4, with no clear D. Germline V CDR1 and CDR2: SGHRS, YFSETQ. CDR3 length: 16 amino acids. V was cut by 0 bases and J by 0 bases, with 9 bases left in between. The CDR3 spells CASSLEVRATNEKLFF. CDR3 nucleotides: TGCGCCAGCAGCTTGGAGGTTCGGGCAACTAATGAAAAACTGTTTTTT.

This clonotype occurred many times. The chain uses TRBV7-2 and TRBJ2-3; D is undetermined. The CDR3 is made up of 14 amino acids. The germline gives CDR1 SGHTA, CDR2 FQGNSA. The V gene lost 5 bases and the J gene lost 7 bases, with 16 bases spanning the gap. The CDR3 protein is CASSQNGRKYTQYF. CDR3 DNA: TGTGCCAGCAGCCAAAATGGTCGTAAGTATACGCAGTATTTT.

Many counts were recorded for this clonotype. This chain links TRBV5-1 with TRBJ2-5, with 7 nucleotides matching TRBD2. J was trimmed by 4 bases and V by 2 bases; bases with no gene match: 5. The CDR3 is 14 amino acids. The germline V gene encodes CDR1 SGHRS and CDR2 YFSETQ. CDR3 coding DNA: TGCGCCAGCAGCTTAGTAAGCGGGATAGAGACCCAGTACTTC. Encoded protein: CASSLVSGIETQYF.

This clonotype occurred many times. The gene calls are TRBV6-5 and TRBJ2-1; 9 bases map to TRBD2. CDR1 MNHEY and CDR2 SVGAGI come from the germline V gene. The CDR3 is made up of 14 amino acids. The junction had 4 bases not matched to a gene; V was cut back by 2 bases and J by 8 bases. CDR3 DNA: TGTGCCAGCAGTTACGAGCGGGGGGAGGATGAGCAGTTCTTC. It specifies CASSYERGEDEQFF.

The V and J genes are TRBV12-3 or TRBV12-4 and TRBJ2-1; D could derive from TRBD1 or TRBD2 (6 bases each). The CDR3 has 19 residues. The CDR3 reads CTCSLVFGGRGSDDNEQFF. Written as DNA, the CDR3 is TGTACCTGCAGTTTAGTATTCGGGGGCAGGGGTTCCGACGACAATGAGCAGTTCTTC.